These 9 T cell receptor beta chains share one sample of origin, sequenced in a study of blood T cell repertoires in COVID-19. The repertoire was sequenced with immunoSEQ multiplex PCR; TCRdb's copy has only in-frame clones and lacks some. This sample yields 150,000 to 200,000 clones, of which more than 75% are seen a single time; around 3.5% belongs to the top ten. Material for sequencing was peripheral blood. Receptors were obtained from a man between 65 and 79 years old with acute or convalescent COVID-19.

This clone was seen just once. The rearrangement uses TRBV2 and TRBJ2-7, with 7 nucleotides matching TRBD2. Per the germline V gene, CDR1 is SNHLY and CDR2 is FYNNEI. The length of the CDR3 is 14 residues. J gave up 6 bases and V 6 bases, and 11 bases lay outside the gene matches. CDR3 amino acids: CASSPGGNRREQYF. The CDR3 DNA is TGTGCCAGCAGCCCCGGGGGGAATCGTCGCGAGCAGTACTTC.

This clone was observed once. V is TRBV5-1 and J is TRBJ2-7; TRBD1 aligns across 12 bases. V shed 2 bases, J shed 6 bases, and the junction held 6 bases outside the gene matches. Germline CDR1 reads SGHRS; CDR2 reads YFSETQ. The CDR3 is made up of 15 amino acids. CDR3: CASSFTGTGGGEQYF. In DNA form, the CDR3 reads TGCGCCAGCAGCTTTACCGGGACAGGGGGCGGCGAGCAGTACTTC.

V is TRBV7-2 and J is TRBJ2-1; TRBD2 might be the D (6 bases). The V end lost 2 bases, the J end lost 5 bases, and 13 bases lay between the germline ends. The germline V gene has CDR1 SGHTA and CDR2 FQGNSA. The CDR3 contains 15 residues. This CDR3 is CASSLRSGVDNEQFF. The CDR3 bases are TGTGCCAGCAGCTTAAGGTCGGGGGTGGACAATGAGCAGTTCTTC.

V and J are TRBV5-6 and TRBJ1-1; a weak D match, TRBD1 (6 bases). The length of the CDR3 is 14 residues. Trimming took 1 base from V and 2 from J, leaving 9 bases between them. Germline V gene sequence: CDR1 SGHDT, CDR2 YYEEEE. In nucleotides, the CDR3 is TGTGCCAGCAGCTTGAACAGGGCCAACACTGAAGCTTTCTTT. It translates to CASSLNRANTEAFF. The full variable domain, completed using reference TRBV5-6 and TRBJ1-1, is DAGVTQSPTHLIKTRGQQVTLRCSPKSGHDTVSWYQQALGQGPQFIFQYYEEEERQRGNFPDRFSGHQFPNYSSELNVNALLLGDSALYLCASSLNRANTEAFFGQGTRLTVV.

This clone was observed a few times. The chain has TRBV6-5 and TRBJ1-1; TRBD1 agrees at 7 bases. The ends lost 0 bases at V and 0 bases at J; junction bases unmatched: 1. The CDR3 extends over 15 amino acids. CDR1 MNHEY and CDR2 SVGAGI come from the germline V gene. The CDR3 DNA follows: TGTGCCAGCAGTTACTCAGGGACAGTGAACACTGAAGCTTTCTTT. It yields the protein CASSYSGTVNTEAFF.

The chain employs TRBV5-1 and TRBJ1-2, with a possible D match to TRBD1 (5 bases). Germline CDR1 SGHRS, CDR2 YFSETQ. This CDR3 spans 14 amino acids. V lost 1 base, J lost 6 bases, and 13 bases lay in between. Here the CDR3 reads CASSLIGAGDGYTF. CDR3 DNA sequence: TGCGCCAGCAGCTTGATTGGTGCGGGGGATGGCTACACCTTC.

V is TRBV7-2 and J is TRBJ1-4; 8 bases are shared with TRBD1. The V gene end was trimmed by 2 bases and the J gene end by 2 bases; junction bases not matched to a gene: 1. Germline CDR1 reads SGHTA; CDR2 reads FQGNSA. The CDR3 contains 15 residues. For the CDR3, the DNA is TGTGCCAGCAGCTTAACAGGGGGGACTAATGAAAAACTGTTTTTT. Its translation: CASSLTGGTNEKLFF.

The rearrangement uses TRBV7-2 and TRBJ1-4, with D possibly matching TRBD1 (5 bases). The CDR3 has 15 amino acids. The germline gives CDR1 SGHTA, CDR2 FQGNSA. Trimming removed 3 bases from V and 5 bases from J, with 13 bases in between. CDR3 in amino acids: CASSLMRGGNEKLFF. CDR3 DNA: TGTGCCAGCAGCTTGATGAGGGGAGGCAATGAAAAACTGTTTTTT. The full variable domain, rest sourced from reference TRBV7-2 and TRBJ1-4, is GAGVSQSPSNKVTEKGKDVELRCDPISGHTALYWYRQSLGQGLEFLIYFQGNSAPDKSGLPSDRFSAERTGGSVSTLTIQRTQQEDSAVYLCASSLMRGGNEKLFFGSGTQLSVL.

The rearrangement joins TRBV7-2 to TRBJ2-1; 12 bases align to TRBD2. The CDR3 runs to 18 residues. V trimming: 1 base; J trimming: 4 bases; junction bases outside the gene matches: 8. Germline V lookup: CDR1 SGHTA, CDR2 FQGNSA. CDR3 sequence (DNA): TGTGCCAGCAGCTTAGTTGAGACTAGCGGGAGACTGTACAATGAGCAGTTCTTC. This encodes CASSLVETSGRLYNEQFF.